The next 16 T cell receptor beta chains were all read from a single sample in a study of T cell repertoires in cytomegalovirus infection. No cognate antigen is known for these TCRs. TCRdb reprocessed the reads with MiXCR, giving one entry per CDR3 protein. The table has around 360,000 distinct CDR3 sequences, roughly 34% seen once. Sequencing used cultured PBMCs, obtained from culture after CMV antigen stimulation. Source of these receptors: a human donor in good health (CMV status not recorded). Some clones in this sample may be carry-over from other donors' samples.

The chain combines TRBV5-1 with TRBJ2-1, with 8 bases that match TRBD1. The ends lost 2 bases at V and 8 bases at J; junction bases unmatched: 15. The germline CDR1 and CDR2 sequences are SGHRS and YFSETQ. There are 17 residues in the CDR3. This CDR3 reads CASSLYMPGQGADEQFF. CDR3 DNA sequence: TGCGCCAGCAGCTTATATATGCCGGGGCAGGGGGCGGATGAGCAGTTCTTC.

The V gene is TRBV7-2, the J gene TRBJ2-3; 12 bases line up with TRBD2. Trimming cost V 5 bases and J 0 bases; bases outside gene matches: 6. CDR1 is SGHTA, CDR2 FQGNSA, per germline. The CDR3 is 17 residues long. The DNA of the CDR3 is TGTGCCAGCAGCGGACTAGCGGGGCTATCTAGCACAGATACGCAGTATTTT. The encoded protein is CASSGLAGLSSTDTQYF.

There are many counts of this clonotype. The rearrangement joins TRBV7-2 to TRBJ2-5; 8 bases are shared with TRBD2. Germline lookup yields CDR1 SGHTA and CDR2 FQGNSA. This CDR3 has 15 residues. J was trimmed by 5 bases and V by 8 bases; bases with no gene match: 13. The CDR3 nucleotides are TGTGCCAGCCAGGGGAGCGGGAGTTCTTTGGAGACCCAGTACTTC. Translation: CASQGSGSSLETQYF.

The chain is built from TRBV12-3 or TRBV12-4 and TRBJ2-1; D unclear. CDR3 length equals 15 residues. With 3 bases removed from V and 5 bases from J, the gap between germline ends came to 14 bases. The CDR3 loop is CASSFGDLGHNEQFF. In nucleotides, the CDR3 is TGTGCCAGCAGTTTTGGGGATTTAGGACACAATGAGCAGTTCTTC.

This clonotype has just a few counts. The V gene is TRBV20-1, the J gene TRBJ2-3; 9 bases map to TRBD2. CDR3 length: 17 residues. J was trimmed by 5 bases and V by 2 bases; bases with no gene match: 14. Germline CDR1 DFQATT, CDR2 SNEGSKA (reference sequence). The CDR3 protein is CSARSPRAGGLRDTQYF. Written as DNA, the CDR3 is TGCAGTGCTAGATCCCCCCGGGCGGGAGGGCTGAGAGATACGCAGTATTTT.

This chain links TRBV6-6 with TRBJ2-3; the D is unclear. The CDR3 is 12 amino acids. V lost 6 bases and J 3 bases, leaving 7 bases between the germline ends. Germline loops: CDR1 MNHNY, CDR2 SVGAGI (reference sequence). CDR3 in amino acids: CASSDVTDTQYF. The CDR3 DNA is TGTGCCAGCAGCGATGTGACAGATACGCAGTATTTT.

V gene TRBV27 combines with J gene TRBJ1-5; no clear D. Trimming cost V 6 bases and J 5 bases, with 14 bases left between them. The length of the CDR3 is 14 residues. Looked up from germline, CDR1 is MNHEY and CDR2 is SMNVEV (reference sequence). For the CDR3, the DNA is TGTGCCAGCAGGCTAGACGGTAGGGATCAGCCCCAGCATTTT. Residues: CASRLDGRDQPQHF.

In this sample, this clonotype turned up many times. The J gene is TRBJ1-2, the V gene TRBV7-2; D is possibly TRBD1 (5 bases). From germline, CDR1 is SGHTA and CDR2 FQGNSA. V was trimmed by 5 bases and J by 8 bases, leaving 21 bases between them. The CDR3 is 15 residues long. CDR3 bases: TGTGCCAGCAGCCCCCCCTGGGAGGGGCCAGGAGGCTACACCTTC. Amino acids: CASSPPWEGPGGYTF. Complete variable domain (other parts from reference TRBV7-2 and TRBJ1-2): GAGVSQSPSNKVTEKGKDVELRCDPISGHTALYWYRQSLGQGLEFLIYFQGNSAPDKSGLPSDRFSAERTGGSVSTLTIQRTQQEDSAVYLCASSPPWEGPGGYTFGSGTRLTVV.

The chain couples TRBV4-3 to TRBJ1-1; TRBD1 matches at 7 bases. J lost 6 bases, V lost 5 bases, and 6 bases had no gene match. Per the germline V gene, CDR1 is LGHNA and CDR2 is YSLEER. This CDR3 comprises 13 residues. The CDR3 region has the DNA TGCGCCAGCAGCTCCTTCAGGGGGTCTGAAGCTTTCTTT. As protein: CASSSFRGSEAFF.

The CDR3: CASRVKTRTEAFF. For the CDR3, the DNA is TGTGCCAGCAGAGTGAAGACCCGCACTGAAGCTTTCTTT. V usage is TRBV6-5 and J usage is TRBJ1-1, with D uncertain. The length of the CDR3 is 13 residues. CDR1 is MNHEY, CDR2 SVGAGI, per germline. V shed 6 bases and J shed 4 bases, with 12 bases lying between them.

This clonotype was picked up a small number of times. The chain combines TRBV28 with TRBJ1-1, with 8 bases aligning to TRBD1. V shed 7 bases, J shed 3 bases, and the junction held 13 bases outside the gene matches. Germline loops: CDR1 MDHEN, CDR2 SYDVKM. The CDR3 is made up of 16 amino acids. CDR3 bases: TGTGCCAGCACCCAACCAGGGGGCCGAGGGTACACTGAAGCTTTCTTT. Amino acid sequence: CASTQPGGRGYTEAFF.

This clonotype has more than one count but fewer than ten. The rearrangement links TRBV10-3 to TRBJ2-1; TRBD2 matches at 10 bases. The CDR3 spans 15 residues. Germline CDR1 is ENHRY and CDR2 is SYGVKD. Germline trimming cut 4 bases from V and 2 bases from J; bases unmatched to any gene: 2. CDR3 nucleotides: TGTGCCATCAGTGTGGGACTAGCGACCTACAATGAGCAGTTCTTC. It yields the protein CAISVGLATYNEQFF.

This clonotype has a handful of counts. The CDR3 DNA follows: TGCAGCGTTGAAGGGCGGGGGCAGTACAATGAGCAGTTCTTC. Translation: CSVEGRGQYNEQFF. V is TRBV29-1 and J is TRBJ2-1; a weak D match, TRBD2 (7 bases). Germline CDR1 SQVTM, CDR2 ANQGSEA. This CDR3 region has 14 residues. The ends were cut back, 1 base at V and 4 bases at J, with 11 bases in the middle.

V is TRBV7-6 and J is TRBJ1-1; no clear D gene. There are 16 residues in the CDR3. Germline CDR1 SGHVS, CDR2 FNYEAQ. Trimming cost V 6 bases and J 1 base, with 18 bases left between them. The CDR3, as DNA: TGTGCCAGCAGGGAAACGGCAGGCCGCGGGAACACTGAAGCTTTCTTT. It yields the protein CASRETAGRGNTEAFF. The variable domain in full, with the rest retrieved from reference TRBV7-6 and TRBJ1-1, is GAGVSQSPRYKVTKRGQDVALRCDPISGHVSLYWYRQALGQGPEFLTYFNYEAQQDKSGLPNDRFSAERPEGSISTLTIQRTEQRDSAMYRCASRETAGRGNTEAFFGQGTRLTVV.

The rearrangement joins TRBV6-5 to TRBJ2-7; 7 bases align to TRBD2. The junction had 5 bases not matched to a gene; V was cut back by 0 bases and J by 3 bases. The CDR3 totals 15 residues. Per the germline V gene, CDR1 is MNHEY and CDR2 is SVGAGI. The CDR3 DNA is TGTGCCAGCAGTTACTCGATTTCGGGAGGCTACGAGCAGTACGTC. Residues: CASSYSISGGYEQYV.

V and J are TRBV7-6 and TRBJ1-5, with D tentatively TRBD1 (6 bases). The CDR3 length is 17 residues. The germline CDR1 and CDR2 sequences are SGHVS and FNYEAQ. Trimming removed 5 bases at V and 1 base at J, with 18 bases between. CDR3 in DNA: TGTGCCAGCAGCCCATTCGGGGGGCCTAGGAGCAATCAGCCCCAGCATTTT. This encodes CASSPFGGPRSNQPQHF.